Following are 21 T cell receptor beta chains from one sample sequenced in a study of T cell responses to AZD1222 COVID-19 vaccine. TCRdb's copy holds only in-frame clones and misses some; the assay was immunoSEQ multiplex PCR. Altogether about 140,000 clones are present, roughly 90% being singletons, with the ten largest covering roughly 2.8%. The material sequenced was peripheral blood, taken on day 0 of AZD1222 vaccination. The receptors derive from an adult in good health.

The J gene is TRBJ1-5, the V gene TRBV6-5; D is unresolved. Germline V lookup: CDR1 MNHEY, CDR2 SVGAGI. This CDR3 has 13 amino acids. V lost 5 bases and J lost 7, with 12 bases in between. CDR3 sequence (DNA): TGTGCCAGCAGTCAAACTGGACTGCAGCCCCAGCATTTT. This translates into CASSQTGLQPQHF.

The J gene is TRBJ1-2, the V gene TRBV28, with D perhaps TRBD1 (5 bases). V shed 3 bases and J shed 4 bases, with 9 bases lying between them. Germline V lookup: CDR1 MDHEN, CDR2 SYDVKM. This CDR3 spans 13 amino acids. The CDR3 nucleotides read TGTGCCAGCAGTTTGGGGGGGTTCTATGGCTACACCTTC. It encodes CASSLGGFYGYTF.

The rearrangement joins TRBV5-1 to TRBJ2-2, with D tentatively TRBD2 (5 bases). This CDR3 spans 12 amino acids. The germline V gene has CDR1 SGHRS and CDR2 YFSETQ. Trimming removed 4 bases from V and 6 bases from J, with 7 bases in between. For the CDR3, the DNA is TGCGCCAGCAGCCTCGGGGCCGGGGAGCTGTTTTTT. Translating it yields CASSLGAGELFF.

This chain uses TRBV11-3 with TRBJ2-1, with TRBD2 matching 11 bases. Per the germline V gene, CDR1 is SGHNT and CDR2 is YENEEA. Trimming took 5 bases from V and 8 from J; bases not matched to a gene: 8. This CDR3 has 15 amino acids. The CDR3 bases are TGTGCCAGCAGCCCAGGACTAGCGGGTACGCATGAGCAGTTCTTC. It encodes CASSPGLAGTHEQFF.

V is TRBV27 and J is TRBJ2-2, with D possibly being TRBD1 or TRBD2 (5 bases each). CDR1 is MNHEY and CDR2 is SMNVEV in the germline V gene (reference sequence). Trimming took 6 bases from V and 2 from J, leaving 10 bases between them. The CDR3 contains 14 residues. The CDR3 DNA reads TGTGCCAGCAGATGGGACGGAAACACCGGGGAGCTGTTTTTT. It specifies CASRWDGNTGELFF.

V gene TRBV29-1 combines with J gene TRBJ1-2; perhaps TRBD1 as D (5 bases). Germline assignment: CDR1 SQVTM and CDR2 ANQGSEA. The CDR3 is 13 residues long. Trimming pared 5 bases from V and 8 bases from J, leaving 18 bases between. The CDR3 region has the DNA TGCAGCGTTCCCCAGGAATCCCGGGGGGGCTACACCTTC. Amino acids: CSVPQESRGGYTF.

This chain uses TRBV19 with TRBJ1-1; no clear D gene. The length of the CDR3 is 14 residues. V lost 3 bases, J lost 1 base, and 9 bases lay in between. Germline V gene data show CDR1 as LNHDA and CDR2 as SQIVND (reference sequence). The CDR3 sequence is CASSMGGWNTEAFF. The CDR3 DNA sequence: TGTGCCAGTAGTATGGGCGGATGGAACACTGAAGCTTTCTTT.

The rearrangement uses TRBV28 and TRBJ1-1; perhaps TRBD1 as D (6 bases). This CDR3 contains 12 residues. V was clipped by 3 bases and J by 9 bases, with 11 bases between them. The germline V gene encodes CDR1 MDHEN and CDR2 SYDVKM. CDR3 sequence reads: CASSFRGRKAFF. For the CDR3, the DNA is TGTGCCAGCAGTTTCCGGGGGCGGAAAGCTTTCTTT. Together with reference TRBV28 and TRBJ1-1, the CDR3 gives the full variable domain: DVKVTQSSRYLVKRTGEKVFLECVQDMDHENMFWYRQDPGLGLRLIYFSYDVKMKEKGDIPEGYSVSREKKERFSLILESASTNQTSMYLCASSFRGRKAFFGQGTRLTVV.

The J gene is TRBJ2-1, the V gene TRBV6-2 or TRBV6-3, with 7 bases identical to TRBD2. V gave up 4 bases and J gave up 6 bases; unmatched junction bases: 6. The CDR3 contains 14 residues. Germline V gives CDR1 MNHEY, CDR2 SVGEGT. The CDR3 DNA follows: TGTGCCAGCAGTTTTTTGCGGGGGAGCAATGAGCAGTTCTTC. It codes for CASSFLRGSNEQFF.

V and J are TRBV3-1 (or the pseudogene TRBV3-2) and TRBJ1-2; maybe TRBD1 (6 bases). V lost 5 bases, J lost 4 bases, and 14 bases lay in between. Germline V lookup: CDR1 LGHDT, CDR2 YNNKEL (reference sequence). The CDR3 contains 14 residues. CDR3 nucleotide sequence: TGTGCCAGCAGCTCAACAGGGCTTGGCTATGGCTACACCTTC. Amino acids: CASSSTGLGYGYTF.

J is TRBJ2-7 and V is TRBV4-3, with TRBD2 as a possible D gene (7 bases). The V and J ends lost 4 bases and 6 bases respectively, with 13 bases between them. Germline V CDR1 and CDR2: LGHNA, YSLEER. The CDR3 sequence is 13 residues long. CDR3 sequence: CASSRSRGGEQYF. The CDR3 region has the DNA TGCGCCAGCAGCCGATCAAGGGGGGGCGAGCAGTACTTC.

This clone was detected once. The chain combines TRBV7-9 with TRBJ1-2; maybe TRBD1 (5 bases). This CDR3 has 15 residues. Germline V lookup: CDR1 SEHNR, CDR2 FQNEAQ (reference sequence). The V gene lost 1 base and the J gene lost 3 bases, with 12 bases spanning the gap. The CDR3: CASSLVAGAHYGYTF. The CDR3 coding sequence is TGTGCCAGCAGCTTAGTGGCCGGGGCTCACTATGGCTACACCTTC.

This chain joins TRBV4-3 and TRBJ2-7; the match to TRBD2 covers 10 bases. The CDR3 runs to 15 residues. In germline, CDR1 is LGHNA, CDR2 YSLEER. J gave up 2 bases and V 4 bases, and 5 bases lay outside the gene matches. Here the CDR3 reads CASSPLAGAPYEQYF. CDR3 nucleotide sequence: TGCGCCAGCAGCCCTCTAGCGGGGGCTCCCTACGAGCAGTACTTC.

V gene TRBV5-4 combines with J gene TRBJ1-1; TRBD1 matches at 8 bases. V gave up 0 bases and J gave up 3 bases; unmatched junction bases: 1. Germline V gene data show CDR1 as SGHNT and CDR2 as YYREEE (reference sequence). This CDR3 spans 14 amino acids. CDR3 region: CASSLGQGYTEAFF. The CDR3, as DNA: TGTGCCAGCAGCTTGGGACAGGGGTACACTGAAGCTTTCTTT. The complete variable domain, with remaining parts taken from reference TRBV5-4 and TRBJ1-1, reads ETGVTQSPTHLIKTRGQQVTLRCSSQSGHNTVSWYQQALGQGPQFIFQYYREEENGRGNFPPRFSGLQFPNYSSELNVNALELDDSALYLCASSLGQGYTEAFFGQGTRLTVV.

This clone was counted once. The gene calls are TRBV28 and TRBJ1-3; D gene unclear. The germline V gene has CDR1 MDHEN and CDR2 SYDVKM. The V gene lost 2 bases and the J gene lost 2 bases, with 4 bases spanning the gap. CDR3 length: 13 residues. The CDR3 loop reads CASSLLAGNTIYF. CDR3 bases: TGTGCCAGCAGTTTACTAGCTGGAAACACCATATATTTT.

This clone occurred once. The chain recombines TRBV18 with TRBJ2-5; the match to TRBD1 covers 8 bases. The CDR3 runs 14 residues. Germline assignment: CDR1 KGHSH and CDR2 LQKENI. V gave up 5 bases and J gave up 2 bases; unmatched junction bases: 4. CDR3 region: CASSSNRGQETQYF. The CDR3 region has the DNA TGTGCCAGCTCATCAAACAGGGGGCAAGAGACCCAGTACTTC.

The DNA of the CDR3 is TGTGCCAGCAGTTTTGGTTGGGAGACAGGGTCTCACGAGCAGTACTTC. Translating it yields CASSFGWETGSHEQYF. This sequence joins TRBV28 and TRBJ2-7; 7 bases line up with TRBD1. In germline, CDR1 is MDHEN, CDR2 SYDVKM. The CDR3 runs to 16 residues. J was trimmed by 5 bases and V by 3 bases; bases with no gene match: 13.

The chain carries TRBV9 and TRBJ1-1; tentative D call: TRBD1 (5 bases). The CDR3 sequence is 13 residues long. V lost 4 bases, J lost 6 bases, and 13 bases lay in between. Per germline, CDR1 SGDLS and CDR2 YYNGEE. The CDR3 protein is CASSPPRGPEAFF. CDR3 nucleotide sequence: TGTGCCAGCAGCCCCCCTCGGGGCCCTGAAGCTTTCTTT.

The chain recombines TRBV7-9 with TRBJ1-6, with 7 bases identical to TRBD1. The CDR3 length is 15 residues. The junction had 3 bases not matched to a gene; V was cut back by 0 bases and J by 7 bases. CDR1 and CDR2 (germline): SEHNR, FQNEAQ (reference sequence). CDR3 amino acids: CASSLATGRNSPLHF. CDR3 nucleotides: TGTGCCAGCAGCTTAGCGACAGGGAGAAATTCACCCCTCCACTTT.

The chain links TRBV4-1 to TRBJ2-1; 13 bases fit TRBD2. The CDR3 is 16 residues long. Germline V gene sequence: CDR1 MGHRA, CDR2 YSYEKL. V gave up 5 bases and J gave up 10 bases; unmatched junction bases: 11. The CDR3 region has the DNA TGCGCCAGCAGCTATGCCGGGACTAGCGGGACGGGGGAGCAGTTCTTC. Translating it yields CASSYAGTSGTGEQFF.

The genes are TRBV9 and TRBJ2-6; D is undetermined. CDR3 size: 15 residues. From germline, CDR1 is SGDLS and CDR2 YYNGEE. Trimming removed 4 bases at V and 2 bases at J, with 10 bases between. In DNA form, the CDR3 reads TGTGCCAGCAGCTCCCCCAAGGCTGGGGCCAACGTCCTGACTTTC. Encoded protein: CASSSPKAGANVLTF.